The 25 T cell receptor beta chains listed next were all sequenced from one sample in a study of cytomegalovirus exposure and HLA in healthy donors. 60 Vbeta and 13 Jbeta primers were used in PCR. Repertoires were generated with immunoSEQ multiplex PCR, while TCRdb's copy carries only in-frame clones and drops some. The sample yields about 220,000 clones, about four fifths seen once. Source material: PBMCs. The source of these receptors is a woman aged 40 to 50 in good health and CMV-seropositive.

The rearrangement joins TRBV13 to TRBJ2-7; no definite D call. CDR3 length: 15 amino acids. Between the trimmed V and J ends, which lost 5 bases and 1 base, there was a span of 15 bases. Germline CDR1 reads PRHDT; CDR2 reads FYEKMQ (reference sequence). This chain's CDR3 is CASSPSVGLSYEQYF. CDR3 in DNA: TGTGCCAGCAGCCCCAGCGTCGGTTTGTCCTACGAGCAGTACTTC.

The rearrangement uses TRBV5-6 and TRBJ2-2; the match to TRBD1 covers 7 bases. Per germline, CDR1 SGHDT and CDR2 YYEEEE. The V and J ends lost 5 bases and 0 bases, in that order; junction bases with no gene match: 7. The CDR3 consists of 16 residues. CDR3 DNA sequence: TGTGCCAGCAGTAGGGGACAGAGGACGAACACCGGGGAGCTGTTTTTT. Amino acids: CASSRGQRTNTGELFF.

This clone appeared a few times. The V call is TRBV5-6, the J call TRBJ2-3; TRBD2 is a possible D gene (5 bases). V lost 2 bases to trimming and J lost 5 bases, with 18 bases between them. Germline-derived CDR1 and CDR2 are SGHDT and YYEEEE. The CDR3 is 16 amino acids. Written as DNA, the CDR3 is TGTGCCAGCAGCTTAGCCTTGGCGGGTACACAAGATACGCAGTATTTT. Residues: CASSLALAGTQDTQYF.

This chain links TRBV9 with TRBJ2-3; D might be TRBD1 (6 bases). CDR3 length: 15 residues. The V end was cut by 5 bases, the J end by 5 bases, with 18 bases between. Germline V lookup: CDR1 SGDLS, CDR2 YYNGEE. Here the CDR3 reads CASSSSGVTRDTQYF. CDR3 DNA sequence: TGTGCCAGCAGTTCATCAGGGGTTACTCGAGATACGCAGTATTTT.

This clone occurred once. The chain joins TRBV10-3 to TRBJ2-2; D is perhaps TRBD1 (5 bases). This CDR3 has 12 amino acids. Germline V gene data show CDR1 as ENHRY and CDR2 as SYGVKD. Deletions cut 7 bases from V and 6 bases from J, with 9 bases between. This chain's CDR3 is CAITRGSGELFF. CDR3 DNA: TGTGCCATCACTAGGGGATCCGGGGAGCTGTTTTTT.

V and J are TRBV2 and TRBJ1-3; no reliable D call. The V gene lost 7 bases and the J gene lost 4 bases, with 11 bases spanning the gap. Germline V gene lookup returns CDR1 SNHLY and CDR2 FYNNEI. The CDR3 length is 13 residues. CDR3 in amino acids: CASMRGTGNTIYF. The DNA of the CDR3 is TGTGCCAGCATGCGGGGAACCGGAAACACCATATATTTT.

The chain couples TRBV4-3 to TRBJ2-1; 8 nucleotides align to TRBD2. Germline CDR1 and CDR2: LGHNA and YSLEER. This CDR3 is built from 18 residues. V trimming: 0 bases; J trimming: 7 bases; junction bases outside the gene matches: 14. The CDR3 protein is CASSQDLSSGVDVNEQFF. CDR3 DNA: TGCGCCAGCAGCCAAGATTTGAGTAGCGGGGTCGATGTGAATGAGCAGTTCTTC.

This chain links TRBV2 with TRBJ2-1, with 8 positions matching TRBD1. This CDR3 spans 14 amino acids. The V gene end was trimmed by 8 bases and the J gene end by 5 bases; junction bases not matched to a gene: 8. Germline values: CDR1 SNHLY, CDR2 FYNNEI. CDR3 bases: TGTGCCAGCTTCGAGCAGGGGGCCCACAATGAGCAGTTCTTC. Translated: CASFEQGAHNEQFF.

The chain links TRBV4-3 to TRBJ2-1, with TRBD1 identical over 9 bases. The CDR3 totals 17 residues. Germline-derived CDR1 and CDR2 are LGHNA and YSLEER. Unmatched junction bases numbered 6, after V lost 0 bases and J lost 3 bases. The DNA for the CDR3 is TGCGCCAGCAGCCAAGATCGGAGGACAGGGGACTACAATGAGCAGTTCTTC. Protein product: CASSQDRRTGDYNEQFF.

This chain uses TRBV7-2 with TRBJ2-4, with 14 bases lining up with TRBD2. The germline V gene encodes CDR1 SGHTA and CDR2 FQGNSA. Trimming at V came to 3 bases and at J to 7 bases, leaving 5 bases not matched to a gene. The CDR3 totals 16 residues. CDR3 residues: CASSFTGTSGSNIQYF. The CDR3 coding sequence is TGTGCCAGCAGCTTCACCGGGACTAGCGGGAGTAACATTCAGTACTTC.

This clone was observed a handful of times. This rearrangement joins TRBV4-2 to TRBJ2-7; tentative D call: TRBD1 (5 bases). Trimming took off 4 bases at V and 1 base at J, with 20 bases between the two ends. Per the germline V gene, CDR1 is LGHNA and CDR2 is YNFKEQ. The CDR3 totals 17 residues. The CDR3 sequence is CASSLYTSSDTSYEQYF. In DNA, the CDR3 is TGTGCCAGCAGCCTATACACGTCATCGGACACGTCCTACGAGCAGTACTTC.

The chain carries TRBV30 and TRBJ2-2, with a tentative D call TRBD2 (5 bases). Trimming stripped 2 bases from V and 7 bases from J, with 11 bases between. This CDR3 has 13 amino acids. CDR1 is GTSNPN and CDR2 is SVGIG in the germline V gene (reference sequence). The CDR3 DNA follows: TGTGCCTGGAGTTCACGGGGAATCGGGGAGCTGTTTTTT. It encodes CAWSSRGIGELFF.

V is TRBV20-1 and J is TRBJ1-5; D not resolved. Trimming took off 7 bases at V and 3 bases at J, with 7 bases between the two ends. The CDR3 is made up of 11 amino acids. Germline loops: CDR1 DFQATT, CDR2 SNEGSKA (reference sequence). The CDR3 protein is CSVGSNQPQHF. The CDR3 DNA reads as TGCAGTGTCGGTTCCAATCAGCCCCAGCATTTT.

CDR3: CATSRDLTTDTQYF. The CDR3 coding sequence is TGTGCCACCAGCAGAGATTTAACTACAGATACGCAGTATTTT. The chain is built from TRBV15 and TRBJ2-3; D remains ambiguous. The CDR3 is made up of 14 amino acids. V was cut by 0 bases and J by 3 bases, with 7 bases left in between. The V gene's germline CDR1 is LNHNV and CDR2 YYDKDF (reference sequence).

Comments on this clone: The junction differs from germline at one of its ends, possibly a read error. The chain is built from TRBV7-7 and TRBJ2-3; 11 nucleotides align to TRBD2. This CDR3 contains 14 residues. Germline CDR1 and CDR2: SSHAT and FNYEAQ (reference sequence). The CDR3 DNA sequence: TGTGCTAGCAGCTTAGGACTAGCGGGAGATACGCAGTATTTT. It specifies CASSLGLAGDTQYF. The entire variable domain, with the rest obtained from reference TRBV7-7 and TRBJ2-3, is as follows: GAGVSQSPRYKVTKRGQDVTLRCDPISSHATLYWYQQALGQGPEFLTYFNYEAQPDKSGLPSDRFSAERPEGSISTLTIQRTEQRDSAMYRCASSLGLAGDTQYFGPGTRLTVL.

The chain uses TRBV9 and TRBJ1-2; no clear D. V dropped 0 bases and J dropped 4 bases, with 10 bases sitting between them. The V gene's germline CDR1 is SGDLS and CDR2 YYNGEE. This CDR3 has 14 residues. The CDR3 reads CASSVANAIYGYTF. In DNA, the CDR3 is TGTGCCAGCAGCGTAGCTAACGCGATCTATGGCTACACCTTC.

J is TRBJ1-6 and V is TRBV2, with no clear D. In germline, CDR1 is SNHLY, CDR2 FYNNEI. V dropped 3 bases and J dropped 2 bases, with 11 bases sitting between them. This CDR3 comprises 16 residues. The CDR3 DNA sequence: TGTGCCAGCAGTGATCCGGGAGGAACCTATAATTCACCCCTCCACTTT. It translates to CASSDPGGTYNSPLHF.

The V and J genes are TRBV5-1 and TRBJ1-1; 9 bases are shared with TRBD1. CDR3 size: 15 residues. Germline assignment: CDR1 SGHRS and CDR2 YFSETQ. Trimming at V came to 4 bases and at J to 5 bases, leaving 9 bases not matched to a gene. The CDR3 reads CASSTGQGQGTEAFF. DNA for the CDR3: TGCGCCAGCAGCACTGGACAGGGGCAGGGGACTGAAGCTTTCTTT.

The CDR3 reads CASSPDRINQPQHF. In DNA form, the CDR3 reads TGTGCCAGCAGCCCTGACAGGATCAATCAGCCCCAGCATTTT. The J gene is TRBJ1-5, the V gene TRBV7-3, with D possibly being TRBD1 (6 bases). The CDR3 contains 14 residues. V lost 5 bases to trimming and J lost 3 bases, with 11 bases between them. The germline gives CDR1 SGHTA, CDR2 FQGTGA.

In its sample, this clone was seen once. V is TRBV6-6 and J is TRBJ1-5, with 7 bases matching TRBD1. The V gene's germline CDR1 is MNHNY and CDR2 SVGAGI (reference sequence). Unmatched junction bases numbered 6, after V lost 5 bases and J lost 5 bases. This CDR3 comprises 14 residues. CDR3 sequence (DNA): TGTGCCAGCAGTATGAGAGGGGGCCATCAGCCCCAGCATTTT. It encodes CASSMRGGHQPQHF.

The chain employs TRBV30 and TRBJ2-1; 10 nucleotides line up with TRBD1. The CDR3 has 15 amino acids. Germline CDR1 is GTSNPN and CDR2 is SVGIG (reference sequence). Trimming cost V 3 bases and J 5 bases; bases outside gene matches: 7. DNA of the CDR3: TGTGCCTGGAGCGAGACAGGGGGCTTCCACAATGAGCAGTTCTTC. Its protein is CAWSETGGFHNEQFF. The full variable domain, its missing parts supplied by reference TRBV30 and TRBJ2-1, is SQTIHQWPATLVQPVGSPLSLECTVEGTSNPNLYWYRQAAGRGLQLLFYSVGIGQISSEVPQNLSASRPQDRQFILSSKKLLLSDSGFYLCAWSETGGFHNEQFFGPGTRLTVL.

This clone occurred a few times. This chain links TRBV19 with TRBJ1-2; D perhaps matches TRBD1 (5 bases). Germline loops: CDR1 LNHDA, CDR2 SQIVND (reference sequence). The CDR3 is 15 residues long. Trimming took off 6 bases at V and 0 bases at J, with 14 bases between the two ends. In DNA form, the CDR3 reads TGTGCCAGTAGCCAGCCCCAGGGTTCTAACTATGGCTACACCTTC. Protein product: CASSQPQGSNYGYTF.

The CDR3 region is CASTTRGGNTEAFF. The DNA for the CDR3 is TGTGCCAGCACCACAAGGGGGGGGAACACTGAAGCTTTCTTT. The chain links TRBV6-5 to TRBJ1-1; D is possibly TRBD1 (6 bases). V lost 7 bases, J lost 1 base, and 13 bases lay in between. The CDR3 spans 14 residues. CDR1 and CDR2 from the germline V gene are MNHEY and SVGAGI.

This clone was observed a handful of times. A read error may produce the germline difference seen at one junction end. The V and J genes are TRBV7-9 and TRBJ2-3; the match to TRBD2 covers 9 bases. In germline, CDR1 is SEHNR, CDR2 FQNEAQ (reference sequence). The CDR3 is 17 residues long. CDR3 nucleotides: TGTTCCAGCAGCTTACAGACTAGCGGTAGGGTAGGTGATACGCAGTATTTT. Protein: CSSSLQTSGRVGDTQYF.

The chain links TRBV5-4 to TRBJ2-5; TRBD2 is a possible D gene (7 bases). V lost 1 base to trimming and J lost 4 bases, with 14 bases between them. This CDR3 spans 15 amino acids. Germline V lookup: CDR1 SGHNT, CDR2 YYREEE (reference sequence). The CDR3 spells CASSLRTAGRETQYF. The CDR3, as DNA: TGTGCCAGCAGCTTGAGGACAGCGGGGAGAGAGACCCAGTACTTC.